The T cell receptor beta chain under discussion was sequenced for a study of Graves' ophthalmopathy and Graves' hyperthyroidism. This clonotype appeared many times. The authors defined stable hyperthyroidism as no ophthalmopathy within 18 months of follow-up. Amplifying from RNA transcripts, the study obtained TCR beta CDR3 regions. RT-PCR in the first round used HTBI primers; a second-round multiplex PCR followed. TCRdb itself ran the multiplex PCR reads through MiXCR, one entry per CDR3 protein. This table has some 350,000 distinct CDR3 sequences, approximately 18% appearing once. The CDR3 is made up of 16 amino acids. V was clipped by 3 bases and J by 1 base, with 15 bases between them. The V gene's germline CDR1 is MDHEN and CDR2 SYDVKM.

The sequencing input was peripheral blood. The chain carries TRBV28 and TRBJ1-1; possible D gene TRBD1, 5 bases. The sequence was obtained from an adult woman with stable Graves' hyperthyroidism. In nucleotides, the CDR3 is TGTGCCAGCAGTTTGGCAGGGCGGGGAACGAACACTGAAGCTTTCTTT. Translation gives CASSLAGRGTNTEAFF.